The clone carrying this T cell receptor beta chain was observed at least ten times. This record belongs to a study of blood T cells in healthy people across ages. Then a second PCR, running roughly 6 to 12 cycles, was carried out with a sample-barcoded 5' primer and a J-beta primer mix. TCRdb passed the 5' RACE reads through MiXCR, listing each CDR3 protein once. The data hold 1.5 million or so distinct CDR3 sequences, with 42% observed a single time. RNA extraction gave at least 5 micrograms of total RNA per sample. Trimming took off 3 bases at V and 6 bases at J, with 9 bases between the two ends. This CDR3 is built from 12 residues. Germline assignment: CDR1 SQVTM and CDR2 ANQGSEA.

What was sequenced was blood. The clonotype originates from a woman aged 18-29 years in good health. The chain joins TRBV29-1 to TRBJ2-1; D perhaps matches TRBD1 (6 bases). The CDR3 DNA sequence: TGCAGCGTTGATTCAGGGGTCAATGAGCAGTTCTTC. Residues: CSVDSGVNEQFF.